This T cell receptor (beta chain) was recovered during a study of a mutant IDH1 vaccine in newly diagnosed glioma. This clone was picked up one time. Antigen: not known. Some clones are missing from TCRdb's copy, which holds only in-frame ones; the method was immunoSEQ multiplex PCR. This table has about 130,000 clones, roughly 75% appearing once. There are 15 residues in the CDR3. Germline V lookup: CDR1 SGHKS, CDR2 YYEKEE (reference sequence). V was pared by 2 bases and J by 3 bases, with 12 bases between. Sample time point: week 11, during vaccination. Vaccine doses each comprised 300 ug of mutant IDH1 20-mer peptide, with topical imiquimod.

The chain combines TRBV5-5 with TRBJ2-1, with D possibly matching TRBD2 (6 bases). Source: PBMCs, taken from a glioma patient whose treatment included an IDH1 peptide vaccine. This sequence originates from a man aged 35-49 years with glioma. CDR3 protein: CASSFRGTFYNEQFF. DNA for the CDR3: TGTGCCAGCAGCTTTCGGGGGACCTTCTACAATGAGCAGTTCTTC.